This TCR beta chain was recovered during a study of CD8 T cells in Susac syndrome. Whole-study results and caveats: By the study's own acknowledgment, its TCR sequencing and HLA analysis included relatively few individuals.

Random hexamers primed reverse transcription of about 0.5 to 1 ug RNA. The immunoSEQ assay covered 54 Vbeta and 13 Jbeta segments for CDR3. MiXCR, run by TCRdb on the immunoSEQ multiplex PCR reads, gives a single entry per CDR3 protein. Of 150,000 to 200,000 distinct CDR3 sequences in the sample, about 95% were seen once. The study sequenced TCR beta in blood CD8+ and CD4+ T cells. Negative isolation was used for CD8+ and CD4+ T cells and FACS enrichment for TEMRA cells. As for this clonotype: Its cognate antigen is unknown.

The CDR3 contains 13 residues. With 5 bases removed from V and 7 bases from J, the gap between germline ends came to 9 bases. Germline V gene data show CDR1 as LNHDA and CDR2 as SQIVND (reference sequence). The sample comprised CD4+ T cells from PBMCs. This TCR was recovered from a human donor in good health. The J gene is TRBJ1-6, the V gene TRBV19; D is unclear. DNA of the CDR3: TGTGCCAGTAGTCCGCAACCAAATTCACCCCTCCACTTT. Translation gives CASSPQPNSPLHF.